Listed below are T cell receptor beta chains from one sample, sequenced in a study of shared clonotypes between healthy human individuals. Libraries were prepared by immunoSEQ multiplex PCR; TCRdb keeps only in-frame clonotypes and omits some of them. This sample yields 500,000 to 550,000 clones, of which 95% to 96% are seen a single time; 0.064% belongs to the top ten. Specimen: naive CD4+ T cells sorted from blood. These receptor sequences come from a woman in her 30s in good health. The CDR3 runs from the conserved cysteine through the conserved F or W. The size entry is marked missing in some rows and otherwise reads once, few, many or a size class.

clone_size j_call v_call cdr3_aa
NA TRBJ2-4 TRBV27 CASSSGVVAKNIQYF
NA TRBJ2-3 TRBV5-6 CASSRLSGPDTQYF
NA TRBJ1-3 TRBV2 CASLDSHSGNTIYF
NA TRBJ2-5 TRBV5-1 CASSPGDPTQYF
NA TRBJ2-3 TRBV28 CASSIAGLSTDTQYF
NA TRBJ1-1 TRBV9 CASSQRSMNTEAFF
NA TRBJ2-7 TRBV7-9 CASSLIGLAGEQYF
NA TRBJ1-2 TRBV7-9 CASSPSGQGAGGYTF
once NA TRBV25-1 CATGRGQGAHEQYF
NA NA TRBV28 CASSSGSWGPSYEQYF
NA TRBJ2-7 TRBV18 CASSPDGSYEQYF
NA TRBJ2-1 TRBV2 CASRREAGGGYNEQFF
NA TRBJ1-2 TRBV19 CASSIERDYGYTF
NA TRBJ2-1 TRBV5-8 CASSSFGGSEQFF
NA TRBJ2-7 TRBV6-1 CASSANPRQYF
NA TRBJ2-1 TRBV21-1 CASSIQFF
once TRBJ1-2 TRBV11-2 CASRRIGAKDGYTF
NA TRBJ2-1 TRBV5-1 CASSSIPQGVNEQFF
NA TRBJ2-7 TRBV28 CASSLGGWEQYF
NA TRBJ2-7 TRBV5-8 CASSRPGQGTYEQYF
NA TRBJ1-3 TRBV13 CASSLGGPSSGNTIYF
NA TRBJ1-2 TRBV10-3 CATRRANYGYTF
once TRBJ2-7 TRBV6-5 CASSLGLAGRYEQYF
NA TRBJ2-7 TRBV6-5 CASSLGQATEQYF
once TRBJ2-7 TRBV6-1 CASRAGTANYEQYF